The 5 T cell receptor beta chains below come from one sample, sequenced in a study of shared clonotypes between healthy human individuals. Method: immunoSEQ multiplex PCR; TCRdb's copy keeps in-frame clones and lacks some. Of under 150,000 clones in the sample, under 70% were seen once. The sample consisted of memory CD8+ T cells sorted from blood. As for subset: CD45RO+ cells pooled with CCR7-negative TemRA cells. These receptors were collected from a young woman in good health.

The chain links TRBV5-1 to TRBJ2-5; D remains unclear. Germline CDR1 is SGHRS and CDR2 is YFSETQ. Trimming removed 0 bases from V and 1 base from J, with 10 bases in between. This CDR3 spans 15 amino acids. The CDR3 nucleotides are TGCGCCAGCAGCTTGGCGTGGGCAGGCCAAGAGACCCAGTACTTC. As protein: CASSLAWAGQETQYF.

CDR3 in DNA: TGCAGCGCTTCTAGCGGGAGGAGATACAATGAGCAGTTCTTC. Amino acid sequence: CSASSGRRYNEQFF. The chain is built from TRBV29-1 and TRBJ2-1, with 11 bases aligning to TRBD2. Trimming cost V 7 bases and J 4 bases; bases outside gene matches: 6. The CDR3 is 14 amino acids. Germline CDR1 is SQVTM and CDR2 is ANQGSEA.

There are many counts of this clone. The chain carries TRBV4-2 and TRBJ1-1; D might be TRBD1 (5 bases). The CDR3 is made up of 14 amino acids. V was cut by 5 bases and J by 1 base, with 11 bases left in between. From germline, CDR1 is LGHNA and CDR2 YNFKEQ. The CDR3 loop reads CASSASTENTEAFF. For the CDR3, the DNA is TGTGCCAGCAGCGCCTCGACAGAGAACACTGAAGCTTTCTTT.

The chain carries TRBV9 and TRBJ2-1, with no clear D. Germline CDR1 reads SGDLS; CDR2 reads YYNGEE. The CDR3 is made up of 15 amino acids. The V end was cut by 3 bases, the J end by 6 bases, with 16 bases between. CDR3 bases: TGTGCCAGCAGCGACCGAATAAGTACTTTCAATGAGCAGTTCTTC. Translated: CASSDRISTFNEQFF. The whole variable domain, remainder taken from reference TRBV9 and TRBJ2-1, is DSGVTQTPKHLITATGQRVTLRCSPRSGDLSVYWYQQSLDQGLQFLIQYYNGEERAKGNILERFSAQQFPDLHSELNLSSLELGDSALYFCASSDRISTFNEQFFGPGTRLTVL.

Only a few counts were recorded for this clone. The chain is built from TRBV2 and TRBJ1-3; no clear D. This CDR3 region has 13 residues. Per the germline V gene, CDR1 is SNHLY and CDR2 is FYNNEI. With 4 bases removed from V and 4 bases from J, the gap between germline ends came to 8 bases. The CDR3 protein is CASSGTDGNTIYF. The CDR3, as DNA: TGTGCCAGCAGTGGGACCGACGGAAACACCATATATTTT.